These 24 T cell receptor beta chains were sequenced from one sample in a study of STAT3 mutations in large granular lymphocyte leukemia. Produced via immunoSEQ multiplex PCR; TCRdb's table is partial and in-frame only. In the table there are more than 15,000 clones, 92% of which are singletons. Study-level findings and limits: At least one immunodominant TCR beta clonotype appeared in every T-cell large granular lymphocyte leukemia patient.

Antigens of these TCRs are unknown. Material: peripheral blood mononuclear cells. The receptors were gathered from a man aged 60 to 69 with T-cell large granular lymphocyte leukemia. Some clones in this sample may be carry-over from other donors' samples.

This clone appeared a few times. This sequence joins TRBV29-1 and TRBJ1-1, with TRBD1 matching over 8 bases. CDR1 and CDR2 from the germline V gene are SQVTM and ANQGSEA. The CDR3 contains 12 residues. The trim removed 7 bases at V and 1 base at J, leaving 2 bases unmatched. In DNA form, the CDR3 reads TGCAGCGCAGGGACAGGGAACACTGAAGCTTTCTTT. Residues: CSAGTGNTEAFF. The full variable domain, in which reference TRBV29-1 and TRBJ1-1 provide the parts outside the CDR3, is SAVISQKPSRDICQRGTSLTIQCQVDSQVTMMFWYRQQPGQSLTLIATANQGSEATYESGFVIDKFPISRPNLTFSTLTVSNMSPEDSSIYLCSAGTGNTEAFFGQGTRLTVV.

This sequence joins TRBV21-1 and TRBJ2-7; TRBD2 reflects the table's D call only, with no check against the DNA. TRBV21-1 is a recognized pseudogene. This CDR3 comprises 18 residues. The CDR3 is CASSKKSSASGAPYEQYF. The DNA of the CDR3 is TGTGCCAGCAGCAAAAAAAGTTCGGCTAGCGGAGCCCCCTACGAGCAGTACTTC.

The chain's CDR3 is CASSLGQNQPQHF. Written as DNA, the CDR3 is TGCGCCAGCAGCCTGGGACAGAATCAGCCCCAGCATTTT. The chain recombines TRBV5-1 with TRBJ1-5, with 7 bases fitting TRBD1. V lost 4 bases and J lost 4; bases outside the gene matches: 2. The CDR3 has 13 amino acids. Germline CDR1 SGHRS, CDR2 YFSETQ.

The CDR3 sequence is CASSLPGQGNEKLFF. The CDR3 DNA follows: TGTGCCAGCAGCTTGCCGGGACAGGGGAACGAAAAACTGTTTTTT. V gene TRBV5-8 combines with J gene TRBJ1-4; TRBD1 matches at 10 bases. Trimming at V came to 1 base and at J to 8 bases, leaving 5 bases not matched to a gene. The CDR3 covers 15 residues. Germline loops: CDR1 SGHTS, CDR2 YDEGEE.

The chain is built from TRBV5-1 and TRBJ2-1, with D unresolved. The V and J ends lost 1 base and 6 bases respectively, with 17 bases between them. Germline CDR1 reads SGHRS; CDR2 reads YFSETQ. The CDR3 is made up of 16 amino acids. The DNA of the CDR3 is TGCGCCAGCAGCTTGTTGGGCGGACCTTCTGGCAATGAGCAGTTCTTC. Protein product: CASSLLGGPSGNEQFF.

DNA of the CDR3: TGTGCCAGCAGCGCCGACTTAGGCGAAGAGACCCAGTACTTC. It is translated as CASSADLGEETQYF. The genes are TRBV2 and TRBJ2-5; D unresolved. Germline CDR1 is SNHLY and CDR2 is FYNNEI. This CDR3 has 14 residues. Trimming took 6 bases from V and 3 from J, leaving 14 bases between them.

V is TRBV5-1 and J is TRBJ2-1; 7 bases fit TRBD2. V lost 0 bases, J lost 7 bases, and 10 bases stayed unmatched. CDR3 size: 16 residues. Germline V gives CDR1 SGHRS, CDR2 YFSETQ. CDR3 sequence reads: CASSLATSRFYNEQFF. Written as DNA, the CDR3 is TGCGCCAGCAGCTTGGCGACTAGCAGATTCTATAATGAGCAGTTCTTC.

J is TRBJ1-1 and V is TRBV4-1; D is ambiguous. The V end was cut by 0 bases, the J end by 6 bases, with 8 bases between. In germline, CDR1 is MGHRA, CDR2 YSYEKL. CDR3 size: 13 residues. CDR3 protein: CASSQDHQAEAFF. For the CDR3, the DNA is TGCGCCAGCAGCCAAGACCACCAGGCTGAAGCTTTCTTT.

V is TRBV15 and J is TRBJ2-2; tentatively, D is TRBD1 (6 bases). Germline loops: CDR1 LNHNV, CDR2 YYDKDF (reference sequence). V lost 0 bases and J 8 bases, leaving 7 bases between the germline ends. The CDR3 is 13 residues long. The CDR3 is CATSRDQGGELFF. The CDR3, as DNA: TGTGCCACCAGCAGAGATCAGGGGGGGGAGCTGTTTTTT.

This clone was counted a single time. The J gene is TRBJ1-1, the V gene TRBV5-1, with 7 bases identical to TRBD1. Germline V gene lookup returns CDR1 SGHRS and CDR2 YFSETQ. V shed 0 bases, J shed 0 bases, and the junction held 2 bases outside the gene matches. CDR3 length equals 15 residues. The CDR3 nucleotides are TGCGCCAGCAGCTTGGGCAGGGGGATGAACACTGAAGCTTTCTTT. This codes for CASSLGRGMNTEAFF. The whole variable domain, filled in from reference TRBV5-1 and TRBJ1-1, reads KAGVTQTPRYLIKTRGQQVTLSCSPISGHRSVSWYQQTPGQGLQFLFEYFSETQRNKGNFPGRFSGRQFSNSRSEMNVSTLELGDSALYLCASSLGRGMNTEAFFGQGTRLTVV.

This clone was detected a few times. The chain recombines TRBV9 with TRBJ2-2, with D perhaps given as TRBD1 or TRBD2 (5 bases each). CDR1 is SGDLS, CDR2 YYNGEE, per germline. V was clipped by 6 bases and J by 5 bases, with 17 bases between them. The CDR3 runs 15 residues. In nucleotides, the CDR3 is TGTGCCAGCAACCCGGGACCAGCAGGGACCGGGGAGCTGTTTTTT. The encoded protein is CASNPGPAGTGELFF.

This chain connects TRBV28 to TRBJ1-1, with D possibly being TRBD1 (6 bases). From germline, CDR1 is MDHEN and CDR2 SYDVKM. V lost 5 bases and J lost 0, with 16 bases in between. The CDR3 is made up of 16 amino acids. The CDR3 region is CASSPRAGEMNTEAFF. The CDR3 DNA is TGTGCCAGCAGTCCCCGCGCAGGGGAGATGAACACTGAAGCTTTCTTT.

V is TRBV7-2 and J is TRBJ2-7; 11 bases are a match to TRBD2. Germline V lookup: CDR1 SGHTA, CDR2 FQGNSA. The CDR3 length is 18 residues. Trimming cost V 3 bases and J 0 bases; bases outside gene matches: 10. The CDR3 is CASSFSGTSGHFSYEQYF. CDR3 DNA: TGTGCCAGCAGCTTTTCCGGGACTAGCGGCCACTTCTCCTACGAGCAGTACTTC.

The V and J genes are TRBV5-8 and TRBJ2-1; D not certain. Trimming stripped 4 bases from V and 0 bases from J, with 11 bases between. Germline CDR1 and CDR2: SGHTS and YDEGEE. The CDR3 covers 15 residues. The CDR3, as DNA: TGTGCCAGCAGCGTAAGACTGACCTCCTACAATGAGCAGTTCTTC. Its translation is CASSVRLTSYNEQFF.

The genes are TRBV5-6 and TRBJ1-3; D not certain. Looked up from germline, CDR1 is SGHDT and CDR2 is YYEEEE. Between the trimmed V and J ends, which lost 4 bases and 0 bases, there was a span of 11 bases. This CDR3 comprises 15 residues. The DNA for the CDR3 is TGTGCCAGCAGCCGATCCCGGTACTCTGGAAACACCATATATTTT. It translates to CASSRSRYSGNTIYF.

The chain is built from TRBV5-6 and TRBJ2-7; D not resolved. The germline V gene encodes CDR1 SGHDT and CDR2 YYEEEE. V shed 2 bases and J shed 3 bases, with 6 bases lying between them. The CDR3 sequence is 12 residues long. The CDR3 sequence: CASSFSNYEQYF. The CDR3 region has the DNA TGTGCCAGCAGCTTCAGTAACTACGAGCAGTACTTC.

The chain combines TRBV4-3 with TRBJ1-2; D is perhaps TRBD1 (6 bases). CDR3 length: 16 amino acids. V lost 0 bases and J 4 bases, leaving 15 bases between the germline ends. The germline V gene has CDR1 LGHNA and CDR2 YSLEER. The CDR3 DNA follows: TGCGCCAGCAGCCAAGAAACTCTGACAGGATCCTATGGCTACACCTTC. It specifies CASSQETLTGSYGYTF.

This clone occurred once. This CDR3 reads CASSSGQGWSEQYF. The DNA of the CDR3 is TGTGCCAGCAGCTCGGGACAGGGCTGGTCCGAGCAGTACTTC. This chain connects TRBV5-5 to TRBJ2-7; 9 bases match TRBD1. Germline V gives CDR1 SGHKS, CDR2 YYEKEE (reference sequence). V was clipped by 3 bases and J by 6 bases; unmatched bases: 7. The CDR3 covers 14 residues.

The chain is built from TRBV28 and TRBJ2-3; 8 nucleotides align to TRBD1. CDR3 size: 17 residues. The germline V gene has CDR1 MDHEN and CDR2 SYDVKM. Trimming took 6 bases from V and 2 from J; bases not matched to a gene: 13. The CDR3 sequence is CASRTNRGLLLTDTQYF. CDR3 DNA: TGTGCCAGCAGGACCAACAGGGGGTTGCTGCTCACAGATACGCAGTATTTT.

The table lists this clone with a count of one. V and J are TRBV27 and TRBJ1-1; 9 bases are a match to TRBD1. The CDR3 consists of 18 residues. The V segment lost 6 bases and the J segment 5 bases; nucleotides outside the gene matches: 19. Germline values: CDR1 MNHEY, CDR2 SMNVEV (reference sequence). The CDR3 nucleotides are TGTGCCAGCAGGCCGGGGCGGGGGGCCGGGACAGGGAGGACTGAAGCTTTCTTT. It translates to CASRPGRGAGTGRTEAFF.

The chain has TRBV27 and TRBJ2-5; D is uncertain. Per the germline V gene, CDR1 is MNHEY and CDR2 is SMNVEV (reference sequence). The CDR3 contains 12 residues. The ends were cut back, 6 bases at V and 5 bases at J, with 10 bases in the middle. For the CDR3, the DNA is TGTGCCAGCAGCCACTCCTCGGAGACCCAGTACTTC. Its protein product is CASSHSSETQYF.

The chain links TRBV5-1 to TRBJ1-2, with 10 bases identical to TRBD1. The CDR3 loop spans 14 amino acids. Germline CDR1 is SGHRS and CDR2 is YFSETQ. V lost 4 bases to trimming and J lost 2 bases; unmatched junction nucleotides: 2. CDR3 sequence: CASSVDRGNYGYTF. CDR3 sequence (DNA): TGCGCCAGCAGCGTGGACAGGGGGAACTATGGCTACACCTTC.

The CDR3 sequence is CASSKAGGPETQYF. The CDR3 coding sequence is TGTGCCAGCAGTAAAGCGGGAGGGCCAGAGACCCAGTACTTC. This chain uses TRBV6-5 with TRBJ2-5, with TRBD2 matching 10 bases. Germline assignment: CDR1 MNHEY and CDR2 SVGAGI. This CDR3 spans 14 amino acids. V was pared by 5 bases and J by 4 bases, with 4 bases of the junction left unmatched.

The chain carries TRBV7-9 and TRBJ1-2; D remains ambiguous. The V gene's germline CDR1 is SEHNR and CDR2 FQNEAQ (reference sequence). V was pared by 5 bases and J by 1 base, with 5 bases between. CDR3 length: 12 amino acids. As DNA, the CDR3 is TGTGCCAGCAGCCGAATTAACTATGGCTACACCTTC. Translating it yields CASSRINYGYTF. The whole variable domain, filled in from reference TRBV7-9 and TRBJ1-2, reads DTGVSQNPRHKITKRGQNVTFRCDPISEHNRLYWYRQTLGQGPEFLTYFQNEAQLEKSRLLSDRFSAERPKGSFSTLEIQRTEQGDSAMYLCASSRINYGYTFGSGTRLTVV.